Shown below are 28 T cell receptor beta chains from a single sample sequenced in a study of OX40 agonist ivuxolimab in advanced cancers. Some clones are missing from TCRdb's copy, which holds only in-frame ones; the method was immunoSEQ multiplex PCR. The sample holds more than 65,000 clones, about 81% seen once. The sequencing used CD4+ or CD8+ T cells sorted from blood, collected in a trial of the OX40 agonist ivuxolimab. These TCRs come from an adult with an advanced solid tumor such as melanoma, head and neck, liver or kidney cancer.

This clone was observed a single time. The V gene is TRBV7-9, the J gene TRBJ2-1, with 11 bases aligning to TRBD2. The germline CDR1 and CDR2 sequences are SEHNR and FQNEAQ (reference sequence). This CDR3 spans 14 amino acids. The V and J ends lost 5 bases and 10 bases, in that order; junction bases with no gene match: 7. The DNA for the CDR3 is TGTGCCAGCAGCGCCGGGACTAGCGGCATCGAGCAGTTCTTC. Its protein is CASSAGTSGIEQFF.

The chain carries TRBV7-8 and TRBJ1-1; D uncertain. V was trimmed by 5 bases and J by 7 bases, leaving 11 bases between them. The germline CDR1 and CDR2 sequences are SGHVS and FQNEAQ. The CDR3 is 12 amino acids. As DNA, the CDR3 is TGTGCCAGCAGCCGTACCCGCAGTGAAGCTTTCTTT. Its translation is CASSRTRSEAFF.

This chain connects TRBV5-1 to TRBJ2-3; D possibly uses TRBD1 or TRBD2 (5 bases each). The CDR3 is 16 residues long. Trimming removed 1 base at V and 6 bases at J, with 18 bases between. Germline V gene lookup returns CDR1 SGHRS and CDR2 YFSETQ. The CDR3 sequence: CASSLFPAGSGDTQYF. CDR3 nucleotides: TGCGCCAGCAGCTTGTTCCCAGCAGGGTCGGGGGATACGCAGTATTTT.

This clone was seen a handful of times. In nucleotides, the CDR3 is TGTGCCAGCAGCCTCACAGGGGGCGAGGAGCAGTACTTC. Its translation is CASSLTGGEEQYF. V and J are TRBV9 and TRBJ2-7, with 9 bases aligning to TRBD1. V lost 4 bases to trimming and J lost 7 bases; unmatched junction nucleotides: 6. The CDR3 is 13 amino acids. CDR1 SGDLS and CDR2 YYNGEE come from the germline V gene.

This clone appeared a few times. The chain has TRBV6-5 and TRBJ2-2; D is uncertain. With 6 bases removed from V and 6 bases from J, the gap between germline ends came to 8 bases. The CDR3 has 12 residues. Per the germline V gene, CDR1 is MNHEY and CDR2 is SVGAGI. The CDR3 bases are TGTGCCAGCAGCCCACACGCCGGGGAGCTGTTTTTT. It specifies CASSPHAGELFF.

The genes are TRBV4-3 and TRBJ2-1; D is uncertain. V was cut by 4 bases and J by 6 bases, with 13 bases left in between. CDR3 size: 14 residues. Germline CDR1 LGHNA, CDR2 YSLEER. In DNA form, the CDR3 reads TGCGCCAGCAGCCGGTGGGGTTCCCGCAATGAGCAGTTCTTC. Protein product: CASSRWGSRNEQFF.

The chain links TRBV29-1 to TRBJ2-7; the D gene is possibly TRBD2 (5 bases). V was cut by 3 bases and J by 4 bases, with 13 bases left in between. Germline V gene data show CDR1 as SQVTM and CDR2 as ANQGSEA. This CDR3 has 13 amino acids. The CDR3 sequence is CSVESSRSYEQYF. In DNA, the CDR3 is TGCAGCGTTGAGTCTAGCAGGTCGTACGAGCAGTACTTC.

V gene TRBV19 combines with J gene TRBJ1-1; 11 bases are shared with TRBD1. Looked up from germline, CDR1 is LNHDA and CDR2 is SQIVND (reference sequence). CDR3 length equals 14 residues. The trim removed 6 bases at V and 8 bases at J, leaving 8 bases unmatched. CDR3 bases: TGTGCCAGTAGAGCGGGACAGGGGGTCGAGGAAGCTTTCTTT. This codes for CASRAGQGVEEAFF. Full variable domain (missing parts from reference TRBV19 and TRBJ1-1): DGGITQSPKYLFRKEGQNVTLSCEQNLNHDAMYWYRQDPGQGLRLIYYSQIVNDFQKGDIAEGYSVSREKKESFPLTVTSAQKNPTAFYLCASRAGQGVEEAFFGQGTRLTVV.

This clone was recorded a few times. The chain couples TRBV5-1 to TRBJ2-1, with D possibly being TRBD1 (6 bases). The V end was cut by 1 base, the J end by 6 bases, with 11 bases between. This CDR3 is built from 14 residues. Looked up from germline, CDR1 is SGHRS and CDR2 is YFSETQ. This CDR3 reads CASSLRTVGNEQFF. For the CDR3, the DNA is TGCGCCAGCAGCTTGAGGACAGTTGGCAATGAGCAGTTCTTC.

The rearrangement joins TRBV7-3 to TRBJ2-3, with TRBD2 identical over 7 bases. V dropped 5 bases and J dropped 6; count of bases not matched to a gene: 5. Germline V gene lookup returns CDR1 SGHTA and CDR2 FQGTGA. CDR3 length equals 13 residues. Here the CDR3 reads CASSRGDEDTQYF. The CDR3 bases are TGTGCCAGCAGCCGGGGGGATGAGGATACGCAGTATTTT.

The chain links TRBV27 to TRBJ1-2; D possibly corresponds to TRBD1 (5 bases). V lost 5 bases, J lost 2 bases, and 9 bases lay in between. In germline, CDR1 is MNHEY, CDR2 SMNVEV (reference sequence). This CDR3 has 13 amino acids. The CDR3, as DNA: TGTGCCAGCAGTCCGGGACGCAACTATGGCTACACCTTC. Protein sequence: CASSPGRNYGYTF.

The J gene is TRBJ2-7, the V gene TRBV7-8; no definite D call. The V gene's germline CDR1 is SGHVS and CDR2 FQNEAQ. The CDR3 spans 14 residues. V dropped 1 base and J dropped 5 bases, with 12 bases sitting between them. The CDR3, as DNA: TGTGCCAGCAGCTTAGATGGTTCACTCGACGAGCAGTACTTC. It yields the protein CASSLDGSLDEQYF.

J is TRBJ2-7 and V is TRBV4-2; TRBD2 matches 14 bases. Unmatched junction bases numbered 10, after V lost 4 bases and J lost 2 bases. CDR3 length: 18 residues. Germline CDR1 and CDR2: LGHNA and YNFKEQ. DNA of the CDR3: TGTGCCAGCAGCCCATGCCCCGGGACTAGCGGGGGCACCTACGAGCAGTACTTC. It codes for CASSPCPGTSGGTYEQYF.

The genes are TRBV30 and TRBJ2-1, with 15 nucleotides matching TRBD2. The junction had 13 bases not matched to a gene; V was cut back by 1 base and J by 6 bases. CDR3 size: 19 residues. CDR1 GTSNPN and CDR2 SVGIG come from the germline V gene (reference sequence). CDR3 DNA sequence: TGTGCCTGGAGTGGCCCTCCCGGGACTAGCGGGAGGAAACGCAATGAGCAGTTCTTC. It is translated as CAWSGPPGTSGRKRNEQFF.

Relative to its sample, this clone is medium-sized. This rearrangement joins TRBV6-5 to TRBJ1-1; possible D gene TRBD1, 6 bases. The CDR3 consists of 14 residues. V was pared by 6 bases and J by 0 bases, with 11 bases between. Per germline, CDR1 MNHEY and CDR2 SVGAGI. DNA for the CDR3: TGTGCCAGCAGACGACAGGCCTTGAACACTGAAGCTTTCTTT. This encodes CASRRQALNTEAFF.

V gene TRBV19 combines with J gene TRBJ2-1; D remains ambiguous. Trimming stripped 3 bases from V and 8 bases from J, with 20 bases between. Germline V gives CDR1 LNHDA, CDR2 SQIVND (reference sequence). The CDR3 runs 16 residues. In nucleotides, the CDR3 is TGTGCCAGTAGTATTCTGGGTTCGGGCGTCGTCTATGAGCAGTTCTTC. Amino acids: CASSILGSGVVYEQFF.

The gene calls are TRBV18 and TRBJ1-1, with D possibly matching TRBD1 (6 bases). The V end lost 5 bases, the J end lost 6 bases, and 16 bases lay between the germline ends. The CDR3 runs 14 residues. Looked up from germline, CDR1 is KGHSH and CDR2 is LQKENI. CDR3 bases: TGTGCCAGCTCATCCACGCAGGGGTCCTCTGAAGCTTTCTTT. Translated, it gives CASSSTQGSSEAFF. Drawing the rest from reference TRBV18 and TRBJ1-1, the complete variable domain is NAGVMQNPRHLVRRRGQEARLRCSPMKGHSHVYWYRQLPEEGLKFMVYLQKENIIDESGMPKERFSAEFPKEGPSILRIQQVVRGDSAAYFCASSSTQGSSEAFFGQGTRLTVV.

V and J are TRBV21-1 and TRBJ2-7. TRBV21-1 corresponds to a pseudogene. The CDR3 loop spans 9 amino acids. CDR3 DNA sequence: TGTGCCAGCAGCATGTGGAAGTTTTTC. It specifies CASSMWKFF.

This chain uses TRBV4-2 with TRBJ2-1; 11 nucleotides match TRBD1. CDR1 LGHNA and CDR2 YNFKEQ come from the germline V gene. The junction had 1 base not matched to a gene; V was cut back by 0 bases and J by 3 bases. The CDR3 loop spans 16 amino acids. CDR3 amino acids: CASSQDGTGGYNEQFF. CDR3 coding DNA: TGTGCCAGCAGCCAAGATGGGACAGGGGGCTACAATGAGCAGTTCTTC.

With respect to this clone: This specimen includes other DNA sequences encoding the same CDR3. The chain carries TRBV5-6 and TRBJ2-7, with 8 nucleotides matching TRBD1. This CDR3 is 17 amino acids long. V gave up 4 bases and J gave up 0 bases; unmatched junction bases: 12. Per germline, CDR1 SGHDT and CDR2 YYEEEE. CDR3: CASSGRPGTGGSYEQYF. CDR3 DNA: TGTGCCAGCAGCGGGAGGCCCGGGACAGGCGGCTCCTACGAGCAGTACTTC.

The chain employs TRBV7-9 and TRBJ1-2; 8 bases fit TRBD1. After removal of 0 bases from V and 2 bases from J, the junction contained 2 bases not matched to a gene. The CDR3 is made up of 15 amino acids. The germline CDR1 and CDR2 sequences are SEHNR and FQNEAQ (reference sequence). CDR3 residues: CASSLAQGANYGYTF. CDR3 bases: TGTGCCAGCAGCTTAGCCCAGGGGGCGAACTATGGCTACACCTTC.

The gene calls are TRBV30 and TRBJ1-5; D is unclear. CDR3 size: 13 residues. Germline CDR1 is GTSNPN and CDR2 is SVGIG (reference sequence). V gave up 2 bases and J gave up 6 bases, with 11 bases separating them. The CDR3 nucleotides are TGTGCCTGGAGTTCCACGTCTGGTCAGCCCCAGCATTTT. Protein product: CAWSSTSGQPQHF.

The CDR3 coding sequence is TGTGCCAGCAGCCGGACAGGGAACTATGGCTACACCTTC. It is translated as CASSRTGNYGYTF. This chain links TRBV7-6 with TRBJ1-2, with 8 positions matching TRBD1. Looked up from germline, CDR1 is SGHVS and CDR2 is FNYEAQ. Trimming took 5 bases from V and 2 from J; bases not matched to a gene: 1. This CDR3 region has 13 residues.

In its sample, this clone was seen a few times. The chain joins TRBV28 to TRBJ2-1; 7 nucleotides match TRBD2. J gave up 8 bases and V 6 bases, and 4 bases lay outside the gene matches. Germline lookup yields CDR1 MDHEN and CDR2 SYDVKM. The length of the CDR3 is 12 residues. The CDR3 nucleotides read TGTGCCAGCAGGGGGGGGTCTTATGAGCAGTTCTTC. This sequence encodes CASRGGSYEQFF.

The V and J genes are TRBV6-6 and TRBJ2-3, with TRBD2 as a possible D gene (6 bases). The V end lost 8 bases, the J end lost 3 bases, and 12 bases lay between the germline ends. The germline V gene encodes CDR1 MNHNY and CDR2 SVGAGI (reference sequence). The CDR3 is 13 residues long. The CDR3 sequence is CASRRDLTDTQYF. DNA of the CDR3: TGTGCCAGCCGGAGGGATCTTACAGATACGCAGTATTTT.

The genes are TRBV15 and TRBJ2-3; TRBD2 aligns across 7 bases. The ends lost 5 bases at V and 6 bases at J; junction bases unmatched: 8. The CDR3 is 14 residues long. The germline V gene has CDR1 LNHNV and CDR2 YYDKDF (reference sequence). The CDR3 nucleotides are TGTGCCACCAGCTCAAATGGGAGGGGCGATACGCAGTATTTT. Protein product: CATSSNGRGDTQYF.

V usage is TRBV19 and J usage is TRBJ1-1; 8 nucleotides align to TRBD1. Per the germline V gene, CDR1 is LNHDA and CDR2 is SQIVND (reference sequence). This CDR3 contains 14 residues. The junction had 11 bases not matched to a gene; V was cut back by 6 bases and J by 8 bases. CDR3 DNA: TGTGCCAGTAGCCTGGACAGGGAGGGACTGGAAGCTTTCTTT. Translating it yields CASSLDREGLEAFF. Filled out from reference TRBV19 and TRBJ1-1, the complete variable domain reads DGGITQSPKYLFRKEGQNVTLSCEQNLNHDAMYWYRQDPGQGLRLIYYSQIVNDFQKGDIAEGYSVSREKKESFPLTVTSAQKNPTAFYLCASSLDREGLEAFFGQGTRLTVV.

In this sample, this clone turned up once. The rearrangement uses TRBV27 and TRBJ2-1; 11 bases map to TRBD2. The germline V gene encodes CDR1 MNHEY and CDR2 SMNVEV (reference sequence). This CDR3 has 17 residues. V dropped 6 bases and J dropped 4; count of bases not matched to a gene: 11. CDR3 sequence reads: CASRYSSGGPLYNEQFF. CDR3 bases: TGTGCCAGCAGATATTCTAGCGGGGGGCCCCTTTACAATGAGCAGTTCTTC.